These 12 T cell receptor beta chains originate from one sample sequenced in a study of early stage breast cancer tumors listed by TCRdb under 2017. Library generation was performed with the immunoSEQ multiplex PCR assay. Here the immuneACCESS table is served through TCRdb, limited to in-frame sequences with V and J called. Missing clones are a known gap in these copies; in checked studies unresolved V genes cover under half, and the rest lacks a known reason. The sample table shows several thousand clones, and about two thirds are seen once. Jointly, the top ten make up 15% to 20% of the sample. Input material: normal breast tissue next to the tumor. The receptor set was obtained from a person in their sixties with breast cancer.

The CDR3 spells CASNPRPRADSYEQYF. CDR3 nucleotides: TGTGCCAGCAACCCAAGGCCGCGGGCGGACTCCTACGAGCAGTACTTC. The rearrangement joins TRBV9 to TRBJ2-7, with D perhaps TRBD2 (5 bases). The CDR3 sequence is 16 residues long. The germline V and J ends were trimmed by 6 bases and 0 bases, with 19 bases remaining between them. In germline, CDR1 is SGDLS, CDR2 YYNGEE.

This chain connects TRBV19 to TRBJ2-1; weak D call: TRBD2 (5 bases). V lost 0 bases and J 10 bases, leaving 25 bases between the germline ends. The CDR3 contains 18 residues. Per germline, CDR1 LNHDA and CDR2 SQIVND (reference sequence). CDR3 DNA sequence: TGTGCCAGTAGTATAGATCGTGGGCATCTTATTGGGAGTCAGGAGCAGTTCTTC. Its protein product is CASSIDRGHLIGSQEQFF.

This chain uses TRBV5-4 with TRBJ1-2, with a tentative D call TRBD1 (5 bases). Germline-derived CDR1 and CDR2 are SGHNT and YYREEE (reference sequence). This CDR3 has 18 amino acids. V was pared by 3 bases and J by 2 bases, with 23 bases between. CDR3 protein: CASSSGRGLIEANYGYTF. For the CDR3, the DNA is TGTGCCAGCAGCTCCGGGAGGGGCCTGATAGAAGCCAACTATGGCTACACCTTC.

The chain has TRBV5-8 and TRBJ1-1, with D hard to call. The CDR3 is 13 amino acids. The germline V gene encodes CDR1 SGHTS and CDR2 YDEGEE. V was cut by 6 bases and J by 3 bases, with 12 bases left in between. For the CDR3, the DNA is TGTGCCAGCAACCCGCGGGGTTACACTGAAGCTTTCTTT. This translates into CASNPRGYTEAFF.

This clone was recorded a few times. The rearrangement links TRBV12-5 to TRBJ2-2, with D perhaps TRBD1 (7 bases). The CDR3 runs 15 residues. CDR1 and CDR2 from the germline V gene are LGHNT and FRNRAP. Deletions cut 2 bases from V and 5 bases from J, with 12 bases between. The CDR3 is CASGLRQGGTGELFF. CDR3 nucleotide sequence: TGTGCTAGTGGTTTGAGACAGGGAGGTACCGGGGAGCTGTTTTTT.

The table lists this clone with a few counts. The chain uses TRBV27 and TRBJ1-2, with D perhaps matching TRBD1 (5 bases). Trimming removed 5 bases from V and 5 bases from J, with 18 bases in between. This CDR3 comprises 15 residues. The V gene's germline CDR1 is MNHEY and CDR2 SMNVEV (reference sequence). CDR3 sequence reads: CASSSSRGLSYGYTF. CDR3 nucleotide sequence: TGTGCCAGCAGTAGCTCAAGGGGCTTATCGTATGGCTACACCTTC.

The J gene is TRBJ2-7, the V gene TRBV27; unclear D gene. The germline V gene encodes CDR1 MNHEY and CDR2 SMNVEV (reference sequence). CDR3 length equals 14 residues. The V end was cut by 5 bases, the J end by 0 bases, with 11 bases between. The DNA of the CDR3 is TGTGCCAGCAGTCCCCAGGTTCTCTCCTACGAGCAGTACTTC. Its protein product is CASSPQVLSYEQYF.

CDR3 amino acids: CASSLLGQETQYF. The CDR3 DNA reads TGTGCCAGCAGCTTACTAGGTCAGGAGACCCAGTACTTC. The V call is TRBV7-3, the J call TRBJ2-5; D ambiguous. Germline V gene sequence: CDR1 SGHTA, CDR2 FQGTGA. There are 13 residues in the CDR3. Between the trimmed V and J ends, which lost 2 bases and 5 bases, there was a span of 9 bases.

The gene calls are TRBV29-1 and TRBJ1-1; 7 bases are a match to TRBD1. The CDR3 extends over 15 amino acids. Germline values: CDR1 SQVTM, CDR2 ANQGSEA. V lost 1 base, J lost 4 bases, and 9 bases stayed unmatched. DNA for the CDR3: TGCAGCGTTGAAGGCCTCACAGGGGATGGCACTGAAGCTTTCTTT. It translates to CSVEGLTGDGTEAFF.

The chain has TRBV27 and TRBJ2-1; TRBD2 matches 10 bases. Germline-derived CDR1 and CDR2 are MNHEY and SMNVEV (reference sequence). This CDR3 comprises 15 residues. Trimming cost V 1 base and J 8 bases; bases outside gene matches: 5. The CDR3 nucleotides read TGTGCCAGCAGTTTATTGGCTAGCGGGAGTGATGAGCAGTTCTTC. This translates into CASSLLASGSDEQFF.

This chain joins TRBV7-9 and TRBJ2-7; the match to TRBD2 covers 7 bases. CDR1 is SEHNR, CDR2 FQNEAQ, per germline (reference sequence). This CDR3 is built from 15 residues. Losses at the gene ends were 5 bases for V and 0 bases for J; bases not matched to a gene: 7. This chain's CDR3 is CASSPLGGSSYEQYF. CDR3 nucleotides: TGTGCCAGCAGCCCCCTCGGGGGGAGCTCCTACGAGCAGTACTTC.

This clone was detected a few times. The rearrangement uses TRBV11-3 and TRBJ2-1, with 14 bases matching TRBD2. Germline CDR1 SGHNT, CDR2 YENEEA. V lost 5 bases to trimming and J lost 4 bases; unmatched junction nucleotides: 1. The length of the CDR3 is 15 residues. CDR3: CASSGLAGGYNEQFF. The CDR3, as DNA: TGTGCCAGCAGCGGACTAGCGGGAGGATACAATGAGCAGTTCTTC.